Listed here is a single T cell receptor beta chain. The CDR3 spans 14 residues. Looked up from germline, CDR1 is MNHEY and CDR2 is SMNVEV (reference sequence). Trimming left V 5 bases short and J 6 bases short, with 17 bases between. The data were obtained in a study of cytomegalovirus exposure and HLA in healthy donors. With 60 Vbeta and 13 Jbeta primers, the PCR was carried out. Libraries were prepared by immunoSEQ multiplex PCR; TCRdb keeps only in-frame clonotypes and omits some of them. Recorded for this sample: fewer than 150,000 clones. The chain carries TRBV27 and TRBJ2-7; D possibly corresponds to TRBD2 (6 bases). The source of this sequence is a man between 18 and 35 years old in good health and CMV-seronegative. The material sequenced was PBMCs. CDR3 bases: TGTGCCAGCAGTAGGGGAGGAGGGTTCGCCGAGCAGTACTTC. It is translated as CASSRGGGFAEQYF.